The clone carrying this T cell receptor beta chain occurred a few times. Its antigen remains unidentified. This sample stems from a study of shared clonotypes between healthy human individuals. Regarding the study as a whole: Non-shared clonotypes had lower generation probabilities than clonotypes shared by all four sorted-subset donors. Among donors, clonotype sharing was expected to be affected by sequencing depth. Rarefaction revealed incomplete sorted-subset sequencing despite large depth.

CDR1 and CDR2 from the germline V gene are SGDLS and YYNGEE. The V end was cut by 2 bases, the J end by 1 base, with 11 bases between. This CDR3 spans 15 amino acids. Original processing notes: Quality scores were absent from the junction-only immunoSEQ sequences, so filtering differed. Measured with immunoSEQ multiplex PCR; TCRdb has only the in-frame clones, and not every one. The V and J calls and clone size are taken from that table; D and trimming were inferred from the DNA. In the table there are more than 600,000 clones, 92% of which are singletons. CD45RO-negative CD8 cells positively selected for CCR7 made up the naive population, which excluded terminally differentiated effector memory CD45RA+ cells.

The TCR comes from a man aged 25 to 45 in good health. The sequenced sample consisted of naive CD8+ T cells sorted from blood. The chain uses TRBV9 and TRBJ2-3; no reliable D call. This CDR3 reads CASSVVGSGTDTQYF. The CDR3, as DNA: TGTGCCAGCAGCGTGGTCGGGTCCGGCACAGATACGCAGTATTTT.